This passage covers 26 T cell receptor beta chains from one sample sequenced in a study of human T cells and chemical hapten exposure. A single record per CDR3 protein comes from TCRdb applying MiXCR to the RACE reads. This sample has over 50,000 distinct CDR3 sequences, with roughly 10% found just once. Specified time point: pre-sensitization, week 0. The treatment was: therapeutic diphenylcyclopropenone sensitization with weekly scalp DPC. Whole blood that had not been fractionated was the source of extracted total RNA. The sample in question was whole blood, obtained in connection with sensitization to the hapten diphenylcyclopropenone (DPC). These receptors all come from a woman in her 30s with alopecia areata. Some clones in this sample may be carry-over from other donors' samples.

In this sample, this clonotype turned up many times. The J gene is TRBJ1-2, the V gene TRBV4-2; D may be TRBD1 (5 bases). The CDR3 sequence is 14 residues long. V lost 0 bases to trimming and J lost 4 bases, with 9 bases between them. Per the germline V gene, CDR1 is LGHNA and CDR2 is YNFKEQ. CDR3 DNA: TGTGCCAGCAGCCAAGAACGGGGGTCCTATGGCTACACCTTC. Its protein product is CASSQERGSYGYTF.

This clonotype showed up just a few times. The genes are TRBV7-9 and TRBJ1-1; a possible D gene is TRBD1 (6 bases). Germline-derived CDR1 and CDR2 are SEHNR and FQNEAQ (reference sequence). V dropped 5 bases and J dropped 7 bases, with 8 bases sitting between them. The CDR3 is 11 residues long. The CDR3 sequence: CASSNRDEAFF. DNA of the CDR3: TGTGCCAGCAGCAACAGGGATGAAGCTTTCTTT.

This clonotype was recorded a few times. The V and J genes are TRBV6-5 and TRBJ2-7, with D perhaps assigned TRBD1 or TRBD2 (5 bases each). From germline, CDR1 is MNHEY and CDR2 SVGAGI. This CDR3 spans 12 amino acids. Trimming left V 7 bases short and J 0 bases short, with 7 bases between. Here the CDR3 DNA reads TGTGCCAGCATGGGGACCTCCTACGAGCAGTACTTC. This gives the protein CASMGTSYEQYF.

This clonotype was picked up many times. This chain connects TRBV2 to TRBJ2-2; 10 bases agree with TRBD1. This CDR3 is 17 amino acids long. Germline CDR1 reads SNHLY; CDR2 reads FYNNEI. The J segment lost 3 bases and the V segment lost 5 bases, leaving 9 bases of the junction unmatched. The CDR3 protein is CASSLHLGTGDTGELFF. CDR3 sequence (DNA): TGTGCCAGCAGTCTCCATCTCGGGACAGGGGACACCGGGGAGCTGTTTTTT.

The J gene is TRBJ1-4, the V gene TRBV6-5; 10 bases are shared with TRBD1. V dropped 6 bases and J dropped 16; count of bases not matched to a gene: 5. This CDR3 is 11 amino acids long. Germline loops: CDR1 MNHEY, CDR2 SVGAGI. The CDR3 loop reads CASRNRDRGFF. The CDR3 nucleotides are TGTGCCAGCAGGAACCGGGACAGGGGGTTTTTT.

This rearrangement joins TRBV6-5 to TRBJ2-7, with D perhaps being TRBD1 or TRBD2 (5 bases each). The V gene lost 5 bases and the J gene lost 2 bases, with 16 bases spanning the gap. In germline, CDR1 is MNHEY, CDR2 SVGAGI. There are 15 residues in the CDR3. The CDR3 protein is CASSPLLGVPYEQYF. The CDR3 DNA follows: TGTGCCAGCAGTCCACTTTTGGGGGTCCCCTACGAGCAGTACTTC.

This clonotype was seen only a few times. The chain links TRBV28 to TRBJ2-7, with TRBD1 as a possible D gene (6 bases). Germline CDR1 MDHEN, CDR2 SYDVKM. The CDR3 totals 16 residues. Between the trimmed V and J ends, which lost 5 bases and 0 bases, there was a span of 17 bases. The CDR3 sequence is CASSDPRTASSYEQYF. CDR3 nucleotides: TGTGCCAGCAGTGACCCCCGGACAGCAAGCTCCTACGAGCAGTACTTC.

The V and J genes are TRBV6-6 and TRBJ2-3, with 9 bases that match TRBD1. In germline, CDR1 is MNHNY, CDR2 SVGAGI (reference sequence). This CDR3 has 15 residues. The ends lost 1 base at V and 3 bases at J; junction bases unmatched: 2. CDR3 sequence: CASSYWTGVTDTQYF. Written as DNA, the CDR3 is TGTGCCAGCAGTTACTGGACAGGGGTGACAGATACGCAGTATTTT.

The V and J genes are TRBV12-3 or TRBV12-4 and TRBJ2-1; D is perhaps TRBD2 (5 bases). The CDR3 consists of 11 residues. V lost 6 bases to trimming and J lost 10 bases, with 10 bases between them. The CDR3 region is CASSLPGEQFF. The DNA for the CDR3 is TGTGCCAGCAGCCTTCCGGGAGAGCAGTTCTTC.

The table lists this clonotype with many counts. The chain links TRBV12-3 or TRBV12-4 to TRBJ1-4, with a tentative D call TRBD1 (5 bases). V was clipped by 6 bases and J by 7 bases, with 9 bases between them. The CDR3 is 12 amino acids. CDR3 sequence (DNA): TGTGCCAGCAGCTCCGGGGGTGAAAAACTGTTTTTT. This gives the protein CASSSGGEKLFF.

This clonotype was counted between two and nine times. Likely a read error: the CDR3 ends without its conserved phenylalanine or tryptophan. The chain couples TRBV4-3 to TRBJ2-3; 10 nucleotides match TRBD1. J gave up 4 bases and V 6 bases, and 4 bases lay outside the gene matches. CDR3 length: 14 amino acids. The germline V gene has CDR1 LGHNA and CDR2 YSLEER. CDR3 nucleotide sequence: TGCGCCAGCAGGTCCGGGACAGGGGCAGATACGCAGTATTCT. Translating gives CASRSGTGADTQYS.

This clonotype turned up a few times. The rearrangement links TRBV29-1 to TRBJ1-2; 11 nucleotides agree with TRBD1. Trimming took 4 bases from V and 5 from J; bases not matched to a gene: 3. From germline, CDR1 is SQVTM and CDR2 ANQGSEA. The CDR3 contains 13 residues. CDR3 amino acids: CSVGTGGAYGYTF. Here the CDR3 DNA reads TGCAGCGTTGGGACAGGGGGCGCGTATGGCTACACCTTC.

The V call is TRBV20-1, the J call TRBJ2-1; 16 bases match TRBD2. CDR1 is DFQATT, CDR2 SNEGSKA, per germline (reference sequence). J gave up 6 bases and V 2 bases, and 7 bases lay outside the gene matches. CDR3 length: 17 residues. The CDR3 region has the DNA TGCAGTGCTAGATCTCCGGGACTAGCGGGGGGGCCCAATGAGCAGTTCTTC. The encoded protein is CSARSPGLAGGPNEQFF.

The CDR3 spells CASSLGCQAEAFF. In DNA, the CDR3 is TGTGCCAGCAGTTTAGGCTGCCAGGCTGAAGCTTTCTTT. The chain recombines TRBV12-3 or TRBV12-4 with TRBJ1-1; no clear D gene. V was shortened by 1 base and J by 6 bases, with 9 bases between the two germline ends. CDR3 length: 13 amino acids.

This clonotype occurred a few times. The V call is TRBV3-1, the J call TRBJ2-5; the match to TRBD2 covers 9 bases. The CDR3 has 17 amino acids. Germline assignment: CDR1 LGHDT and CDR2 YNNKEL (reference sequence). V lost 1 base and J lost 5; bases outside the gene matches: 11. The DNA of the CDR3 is TGTGCCAGCAGCCAAGTTCTTGCGGGGGGGCCTCCGGAGACCCAGTACTTC. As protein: CASSQVLAGGPPETQYF.

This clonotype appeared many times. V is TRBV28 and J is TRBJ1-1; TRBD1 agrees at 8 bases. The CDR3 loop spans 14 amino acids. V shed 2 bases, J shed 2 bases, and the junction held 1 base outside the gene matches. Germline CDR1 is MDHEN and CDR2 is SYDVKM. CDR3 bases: TGTGCCAGCAGTTTAGACAGGGGAAACACTGAAGCTTTCTTT. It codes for CASSLDRGNTEAFF.

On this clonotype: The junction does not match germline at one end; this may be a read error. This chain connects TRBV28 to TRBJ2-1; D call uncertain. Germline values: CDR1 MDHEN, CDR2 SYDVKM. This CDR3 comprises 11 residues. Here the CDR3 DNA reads TGTGCCAGTAGTTCATACAATGAGCAGTTCTTC. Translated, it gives CASSSYNEQFF.

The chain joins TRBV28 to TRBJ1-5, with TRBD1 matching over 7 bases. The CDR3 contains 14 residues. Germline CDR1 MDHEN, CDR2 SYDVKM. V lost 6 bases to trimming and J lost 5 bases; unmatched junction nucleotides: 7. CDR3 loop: CASSLGQRHQPQHF. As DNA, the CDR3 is TGTGCCAGCAGCCTGGGACAGCGTCATCAGCCCCAGCATTTT. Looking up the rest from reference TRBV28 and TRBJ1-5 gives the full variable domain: DVKVTQSSRYLVKRTGEKVFLECVQDMDHENMFWYRQDPGLGLRLIYFSYDVKMKEKGDIPEGYSVSREKKERFSLILESASTNQTSMYLCASSLGQRHQPQHFGDGTRLSIL.

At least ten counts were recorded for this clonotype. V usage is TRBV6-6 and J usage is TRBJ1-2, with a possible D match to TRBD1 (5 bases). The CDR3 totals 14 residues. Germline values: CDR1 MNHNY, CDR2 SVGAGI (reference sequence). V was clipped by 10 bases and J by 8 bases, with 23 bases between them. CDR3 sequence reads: CATTDQGPLNGYTF. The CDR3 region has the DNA TGTGCCACCACCGATCAGGGACCGTTGAACGGCTACACCTTC.

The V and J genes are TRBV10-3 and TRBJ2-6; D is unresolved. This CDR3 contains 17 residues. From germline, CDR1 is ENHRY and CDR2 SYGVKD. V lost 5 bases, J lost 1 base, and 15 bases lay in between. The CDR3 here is CAISPTEDFSGANVLTF. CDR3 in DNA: TGTGCCATCAGTCCTACAGAGGATTTTTCTGGGGCCAACGTCCTGACTTTC.

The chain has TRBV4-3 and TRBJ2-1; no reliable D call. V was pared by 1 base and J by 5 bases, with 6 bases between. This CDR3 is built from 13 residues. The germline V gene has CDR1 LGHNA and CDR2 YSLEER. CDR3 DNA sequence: TGCGCCAGCAGCCAAGCCGGTGACAATGAGCAGTTCTTC. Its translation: CASSQAGDNEQFF.

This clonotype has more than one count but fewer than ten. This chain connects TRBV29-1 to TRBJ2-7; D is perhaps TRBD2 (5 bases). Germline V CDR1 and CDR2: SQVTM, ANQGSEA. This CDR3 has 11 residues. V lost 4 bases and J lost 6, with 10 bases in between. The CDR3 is CSVVLGAEQYF. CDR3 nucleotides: TGCAGCGTTGTTTTGGGAGCCGAGCAGTACTTC.

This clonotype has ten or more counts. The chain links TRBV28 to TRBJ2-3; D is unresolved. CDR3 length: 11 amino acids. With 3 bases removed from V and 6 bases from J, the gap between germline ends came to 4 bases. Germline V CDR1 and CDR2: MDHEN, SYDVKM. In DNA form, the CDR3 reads TGTGCCAGCAGTTTTAGGGATACGCAGTATTTT. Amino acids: CASSFRDTQYF.

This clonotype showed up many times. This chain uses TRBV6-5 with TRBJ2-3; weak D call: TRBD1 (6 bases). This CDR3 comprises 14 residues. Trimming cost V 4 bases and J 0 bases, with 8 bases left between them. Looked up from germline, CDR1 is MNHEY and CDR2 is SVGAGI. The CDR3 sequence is CASSFDRSTDTQYF. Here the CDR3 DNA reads TGTGCCAGCAGTTTCGACAGGAGCACAGATACGCAGTATTTT.

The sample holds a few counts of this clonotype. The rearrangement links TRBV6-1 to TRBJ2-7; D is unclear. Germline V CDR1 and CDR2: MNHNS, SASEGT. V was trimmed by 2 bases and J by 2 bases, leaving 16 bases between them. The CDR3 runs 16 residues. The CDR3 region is CASSEPPVEPAYEQYF. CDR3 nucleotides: TGTGCCAGCAGTGAACCCCCAGTTGAGCCTGCCTACGAGCAGTACTTC.

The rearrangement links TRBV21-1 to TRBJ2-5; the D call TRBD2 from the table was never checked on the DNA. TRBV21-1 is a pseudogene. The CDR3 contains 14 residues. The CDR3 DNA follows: TGTGCCAGCCGGGGACTAGACGATGAGGACACCCAGTACTTC. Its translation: CASRGLDDEDTQYF.